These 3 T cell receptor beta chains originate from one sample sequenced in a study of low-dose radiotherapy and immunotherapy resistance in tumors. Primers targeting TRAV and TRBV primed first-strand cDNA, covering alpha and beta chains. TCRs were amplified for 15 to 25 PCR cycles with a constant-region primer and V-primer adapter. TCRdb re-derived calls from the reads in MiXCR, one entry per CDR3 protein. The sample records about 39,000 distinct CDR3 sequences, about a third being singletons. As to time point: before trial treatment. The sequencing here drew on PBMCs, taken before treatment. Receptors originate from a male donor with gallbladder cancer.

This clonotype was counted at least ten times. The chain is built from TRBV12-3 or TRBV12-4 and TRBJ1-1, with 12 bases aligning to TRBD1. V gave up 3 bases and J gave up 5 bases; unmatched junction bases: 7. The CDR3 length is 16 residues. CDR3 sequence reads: CASSFGTGGRDTEAFF. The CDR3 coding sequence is TGTGCCAGCAGTTTCGGGACAGGGGGCCGAGATACTGAAGCTTTCTTT.

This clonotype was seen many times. The CDR3 DNA sequence: TGTGCCAGCAGCTCTGCCATGGGAGGAAACACCATATATTTT. Translating gives CASSSAMGGNTIYF. J is TRBJ1-3 and V is TRBV11-2, with D unclear. The CDR3 has 14 amino acids. V gave up 4 bases and J gave up 4 bases, with 11 bases separating them. The germline CDR1 and CDR2 sequences are SGHAT and FQNNGV.

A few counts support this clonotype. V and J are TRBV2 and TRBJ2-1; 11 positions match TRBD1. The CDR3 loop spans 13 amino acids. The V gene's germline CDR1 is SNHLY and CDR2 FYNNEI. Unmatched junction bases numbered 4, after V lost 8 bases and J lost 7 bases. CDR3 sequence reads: CASGGTGGNEQFF. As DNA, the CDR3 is TGTGCCAGCGGGGGGACAGGGGGAAATGAGCAGTTCTTC.